A selection of T cell receptor beta chains follows, all from one sample in a study of T cells in Graves' hyperthyroidism and ophthalmopathy. TCRdb called the multiplex PCR reads again in MiXCR, with one record for every CDR3 protein. In the table there are around 300,000 distinct CDR3 sequences, approximately 15% of which are singletons. The sequenced sample consisted of blood. These receptors were obtained from a woman aged 35 to 49 with Graves' hyperthyroidism. Both conserved end residues are part of each CDR3. Fields, in order: V gene, clone size, D gene, J gene, CDR3 DNA, CDR3 protein. D genes are given only for firm matches. The listing skips clone size in some rows; elsewhere it reads once, few, many or a size class.

V: TRBV7-9; size: many; D: TRBD1; J: TRBJ2-1; DNA: TGTGCCAGCAGCTCTCTCAGGGGGCCGGACTACAATGAGCAGTTCTTC; CDR3: CASSSLRGPDYNEQFF
V: TRBV6-5; size: -; D: -; J: TRBJ1-5; DNA: TGTGCCAGCAGTTACTCGACAGGAGTAAATAGCAATCAGCCCCAGCATTTT; CDR3: CASSYSTGVNSNQPQHF
V: TRBV6-2/TRBV6-3; size: few; D: -; J: TRBJ1-2; DNA: TGTGCCAGCAGTTATTGGACACCTCGCCCAGGGAGCTACACCTTC; CDR3: CASSYWTPRPGSYTF
V: TRBV6-5; size: many; D: -; J: TRBJ2-7; DNA: TGTGCCAGCAGTTACTGGGGTAACGACGAGCAGTACTTC; CDR3: CASSYWGNDEQYF
V: TRBV2; size: many; D: TRBD2; J: TRBJ2-3; DNA: TGTGCCAGCGTAGGCGGGAGTAGCACAGATACGCAGTATTTT; CDR3: CASVGGSSTDTQYF
V: TRBV7-9; size: many; D: TRBD1; J: TRBJ2-7; DNA: TGTGCCAGCAGCTTATCGAGGGACAGGGGTTACGAGCAGTACTTC; CDR3: CASSLSRDRGYEQYF
V: TRBV12-3/TRBV12-4; size: many; D: -; J: TRBJ1-1; DNA: TGTGCCAGCAGTTCCGCCTTCGGGGGACTGATGAACACTGAAGCTTTCTTT; CDR3: CASSSAFGGLMNTEAFF
V: TRBV5-1; size: many; D: -; J: TRBJ1-5; DNA: TGCGCCAGCAGCCTAACCCCGGGCGATCAGCCCCAGCATTTT; CDR3: CASSLTPGDQPQHF
V: TRBV11-3; size: -; D: -; J: TRBJ2-2; DNA: TGTGCCAGCAGCGGCACAGTTTTCAACGCCGGGGAGCTGTTTTTT; CDR3: CASSGTVFNAGELFF
V: TRBV2; size: many; D: -; J: TRBJ2-7; DNA: TGTGCCAGCAGTTTAGAGCGGACCGGAGACTACGAGCAGTACTTC; CDR3: CASSLERTGDYEQYF
V: TRBV2; size: many; D: TRBD1; J: TRBJ2-7; DNA: TGTGCCAGCAGACAGGGGGGAAACAACGAGCAGTACTTC; CDR3: CASRQGGNNEQYF
V: TRBV7-2; size: many; D: -; J: TRBJ2-5; DNA: TGTTCCAGCAGCTTGGACGCCGCGGGGACCCAGTACTTC; CDR3: CSSSLDAAGTQYF
V: TRBV28; size: many; D: -; J: TRBJ1-1; DNA: TGTGCCAGCAGTCCCACCCGCAGGGAAGCTTTCTTT; CDR3: CASSPTRREAFF
V: TRBV28; size: many; D: -; J: TRBJ2-7; DNA: TGTGCCAGCATCGATGTAGGTTCGACCTACGAGCAGTACTTC; CDR3: CASIDVGSTYEQYF
V: TRBV28; size: many; D: TRBD2; J: TRBJ2-3; DNA: TGTGCCAGCAGTTTCCCTAGGGGGACTAGCGGGGTGCCTAGCACAGATACGCAGTATTTT; CDR3: CASSFPRGTSGVPSTDTQYF
V: TRBV28; size: many; D: TRBD2; J: TRBJ2-5; DNA: TGTGCCAGCAGCAGGGGACTAGCGGGTGGAGAGACCCAGTACTTC; CDR3: CASSRGLAGGETQYF
V: TRBV7-9; size: many; D: TRBD1; J: TRBJ1-2; DNA: TGTGCCAGCAGCTTAGCGGGACAGGGGCCCTTAAACTATGGCTACACCTTC; CDR3: CASSLAGQGPLNYGYTF
V: TRBV5-1; size: many; D: -; J: TRBJ2-2; DNA: TGCGCCAGCTCCACCGGACAGAGGACCGGGGAGCTGTTTTTT; CDR3: CASSTGQRTGELFF
V: TRBV11-2; size: many; D: -; J: TRBJ1-2; DNA: TGTGCCAGCAGCTCGCTCCTTGCCTATGGCTACACCTTC; CDR3: CASSSLLAYGYTF
V: TRBV29-1; size: -; D: TRBD2; J: TRBJ2-1; DNA: TGCAGCGTTGAATGGGGGGATAAGACTAGCGGGAGAAGTAATGAGCAGTTCTTC; CDR3: CSVEWGDKTSGRSNEQFF
V: TRBV12-3/TRBV12-4; size: many; D: TRBD1; J: TRBJ1-1; DNA: TGTGCCAGCAGTTTCTGGACAGGTGAAGCTTTCTTT; CDR3: CASSFWTGEAFF
V: TRBV6-1; size: many; D: TRBD1; J: TRBJ2-7; DNA: TGTGCCACCAAGACAGGGCTGGTCGAGCAGTACTTC; CDR3: CATKTGLVEQYF
V: TRBV7-8; size: many; D: -; J: TRBJ1-1; DNA: TGTGCCAGCGGCGGTGGGGGGGCGGTAGCTTTCTTT; CDR3: CASGGGGAVAFF
V: TRBV7-9; size: -; D: -; J: TRBJ1-3; DNA: TGTGCCAGCAGCCTTTACACCATATATTTT; CDR3: CASSLYTIYF
V: TRBV28; size: many; D: -; J: TRBJ1-2; DNA: TGTGCCAGCGCCACCCTCGCGGGGCAGCAGGACTATGGCTACACCTTC; CDR3: CASATLAGQQDYGYTF
V: TRBV10-3; size: many; D: TRBD2; J: TRBJ2-7; DNA: TGTGCCATCAGTGAGTCGATAGCGGGAGCCCAAAACGAGCAGTACTTC; CDR3: CAISESIAGAQNEQYF
V: TRBV12-3/TRBV12-4; size: -; D: TRBD1; J: TRBJ2-7; DNA: TGTGCCAGCAGTCATCAGACAACTTCGTGGGCCGGGACAGGGCCCAACTACGAGCAGTACTTC; CDR3: CASSHQTTSWAGTGPNYEQYF
V: TRBV5-1; size: -; D: -; J: TRBJ2-2; DNA: TGCGCCAGCAGCTTGGTCGGCGGGCAGGGGACGAACACCGGGGAGCTGTTTTTT; CDR3: CASSLVGGQGTNTGELFF
V: TRBV4-2; size: few; D: -; J: TRBJ1-2; DNA: TGTGCCAGCAGCCAAGAAATGTCGGCGGTGGTTGGCTACACCTTC; CDR3: CASSQEMSAVVGYTF
V: TRBV7-3; size: -; D: TRBD2; J: TRBJ2-3; DNA: TGTGCCAGCAGCGGGGGACTAGACACAGATACGCAGTATTTT; CDR3: CASSGGLDTDTQYF
V: TRBV19; size: many; D: TRBD1; J: TRBJ1-4; DNA: TGTGCCAGTAGGCCCCGGAACAGGGGCCTGGAAAAACTGTTTTTT; CDR3: CASRPRNRGLEKLFF
V: TRBV11-2; size: many; D: TRBD1; J: TRBJ2-7; DNA: TGTGCCAGCAGCCGCGGACAGGGGGACTACGAGCAGTACTTC; CDR3: CASSRGQGDYEQYF
V: TRBV20-1; size: many; D: -; J: TRBJ1-5; DNA: TGCAGTGCTAGAGATGTGGGGGGGCGCGGTGTTCAGCCCCAGCATTTT; CDR3: CSARDVGGRGVQPQHF
V: TRBV15; size: -; D: TRBD2; J: TRBJ2-2; DNA: TGTGCCACCAGCAGACAAGGAGGGACTAGTGTCACCGGGGAGCTGTTTTTT; CDR3: CATSRQGGTSVTGELFF
V: TRBV30; size: many; D: -; J: TRBJ1-3; DNA: TGTGCCTGGATCTCTGGAAACACCATATATTTT; CDR3: CAWISGNTIYF
V: TRBV19; size: -; D: -; J: TRBJ1-4; DNA: TGTCCCAGTAGCGTCGGACAAAATAATGAAAAACTGTTTTTT; CDR3: CPSSVGQNNEKLFF
V: TRBV24-1; size: few; D: TRBD1; J: TRBJ2-3; DNA: TGTGCCACCAGTGACTCGGGACAGGGGCCAGATACGCAGTATTTT; CDR3: CATSDSGQGPDTQYF
V: TRBV27; size: many; D: -; J: TRBJ1-1; DNA: TGTGCCAGCAGTTTCCGGCAGGCAACTGAAGCTTTCTTT; CDR3: CASSFRQATEAFF
V: TRBV2; size: many; D: -; J: TRBJ2-2; DNA: TGTGCCAGCAGACCCGACAGGAACACCGGGGAGCTGTTTTTT; CDR3: CASRPDRNTGELFF
V: TRBV7-9; size: many; D: -; J: TRBJ2-7; DNA: TGTGCCAGCAGCTTAGCGCGAGGCGAGCAGTACTTC; CDR3: CASSLARGEQYF
V: TRBV29-1; size: many; D: -; J: TRBJ2-5; DNA: TGCAGCGTTCAGGCCAGGGAAGAGACCCAGTACTTC; CDR3: CSVQAREETQYF
V: TRBV6-2/TRBV6-3; size: -; D: -; J: TRBJ1-2; DNA: TGTGCCAGCAGTTACATCACAAGGACAGACTATGGCTACACCTTC; CDR3: CASSYITRTDYGYTF
V: TRBV28; size: many; D: -; J: TRBJ1-2; DNA: TGTGCCAGCAGTTTGAGTGTTTATGGCTACACCTTC; CDR3: CASSLSVYGYTF
V: TRBV20-1; size: many; D: TRBD1; J: TRBJ1-5; DNA: TGCAGTGCTACTCCGGGACAGGGAGCTCAGCCCCAGCATTTT; CDR3: CSATPGQGAQPQHF
V: TRBV11-2; size: -; D: -; J: TRBJ2-3; DNA: TGTGCCAGCAGCTACCGACGGCCAGATACGCAGTATTTT; CDR3: CASSYRRPDTQYF
V: TRBV7-9; size: many; D: TRBD2; J: TRBJ2-7; DNA: TGTGCCAGCAGCTTAGGGGGACTAGCGGAGAGGGGCGACGAGCAGTACTTC; CDR3: CASSLGGLAERGDEQYF
V: TRBV20-1; size: -; D: TRBD2; J: TRBJ2-7; DNA: TGCAGTGCTCCGAGCCCGGGGAGGGGTTACGAGCAGTACTTC; CDR3: CSAPSPGRGYEQYF
V: TRBV7-9; size: -; D: -; J: TRBJ2-3; DNA: TGTGCCAGCAGTACTACAGGAGGACATAGCACAGATACGCAGTATTTT; CDR3: CASSTTGGHSTDTQYF
V: TRBV2; size: many; D: -; J: TRBJ1-5; DNA: TGTGCCAGCAGTGATATCCATAGCAATCAGCCCCAGCATTTT; CDR3: CASSDIHSNQPQHF
V: TRBV19; size: few; D: -; J: TRBJ1-4; DNA: TGTGCCAGTTACGGGGGCAGGGGCGGTGAAAAACTGTTTTTT; CDR3: CASYGGRGGEKLFF
V: TRBV7-9; size: many; D: -; J: TRBJ1-1; DNA: TGTGCCAGCAGCTGGGGAGGGACTGAAGCTTTCTTT; CDR3: CASSWGGTEAFF
V: TRBV19; size: -; D: -; J: TRBJ1-5; DNA: TGTGCCAGTAGTGGGGTTGAATATAGCAATCAGCCCCAGCATTTT; CDR3: CASSGVEYSNQPQHF